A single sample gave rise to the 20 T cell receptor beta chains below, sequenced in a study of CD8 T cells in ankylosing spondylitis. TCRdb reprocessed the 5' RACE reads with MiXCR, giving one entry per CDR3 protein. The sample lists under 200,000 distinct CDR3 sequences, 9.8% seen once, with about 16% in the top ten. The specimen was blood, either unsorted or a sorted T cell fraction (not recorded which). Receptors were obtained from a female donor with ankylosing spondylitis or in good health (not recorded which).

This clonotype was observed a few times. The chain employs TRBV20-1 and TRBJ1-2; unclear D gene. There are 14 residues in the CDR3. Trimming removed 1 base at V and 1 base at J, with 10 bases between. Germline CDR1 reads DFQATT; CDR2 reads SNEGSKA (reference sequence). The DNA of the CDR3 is TGCAGTGCTAGAGGGAGAGGAGTTAACTATGGCTACACCTTC. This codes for CSARGRGVNYGYTF.

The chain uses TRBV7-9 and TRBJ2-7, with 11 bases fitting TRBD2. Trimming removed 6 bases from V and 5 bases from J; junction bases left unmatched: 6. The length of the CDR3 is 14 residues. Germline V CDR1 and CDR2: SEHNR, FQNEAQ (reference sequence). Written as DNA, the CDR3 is TGTGCCAGCAGTCTAGCGGGAGGTCCCAACGAGCAGTACTTC. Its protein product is CASSLAGGPNEQYF.

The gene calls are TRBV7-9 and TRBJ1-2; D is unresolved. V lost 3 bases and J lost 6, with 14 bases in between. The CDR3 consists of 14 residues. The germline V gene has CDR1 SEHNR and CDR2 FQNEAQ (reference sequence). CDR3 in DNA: TGTGCCAGCAGCTTGGGCGAAGGGATTGATGGCTACACCTTC. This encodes CASSLGEGIDGYTF.

The CDR3 is CSARTLGGNQPQHF. DNA for the CDR3: TGCAGTGCTAGAACCTTGGGGGGAAATCAGCCCCAGCATTTT. The chain carries TRBV20-1 and TRBJ1-5, with TRBD1 as a possible D gene (5 bases). This CDR3 region has 14 residues. V lost 2 bases, J lost 4 bases, and 12 bases lay in between. In germline, CDR1 is DFQATT, CDR2 SNEGSKA (reference sequence).

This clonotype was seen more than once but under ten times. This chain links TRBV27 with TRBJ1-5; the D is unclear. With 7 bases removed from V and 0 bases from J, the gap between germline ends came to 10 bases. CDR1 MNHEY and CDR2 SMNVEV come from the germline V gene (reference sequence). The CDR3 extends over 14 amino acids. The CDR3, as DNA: TGTGCCAGCACCGGCCCGGATAGCAATCAGCCCCAGCATTTT. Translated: CASTGPDSNQPQHF.

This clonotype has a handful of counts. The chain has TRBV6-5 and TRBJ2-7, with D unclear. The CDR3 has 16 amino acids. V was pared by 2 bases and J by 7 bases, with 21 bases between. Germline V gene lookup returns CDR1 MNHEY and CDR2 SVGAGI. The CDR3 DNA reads TGTGCCAGCAGTTACGTACGGGCCCTCCTCTCTGTAGAGCAGTACTTC. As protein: CASSYVRALLSVEQYF.

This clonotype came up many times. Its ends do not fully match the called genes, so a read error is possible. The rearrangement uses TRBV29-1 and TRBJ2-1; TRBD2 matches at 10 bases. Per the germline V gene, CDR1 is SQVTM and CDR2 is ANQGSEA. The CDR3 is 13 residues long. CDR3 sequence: CRVGLAEYNEQFF. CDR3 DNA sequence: TGCAGAGTTGGACTAGCGGAGTACAATGAGCAGTTCTTC.

The CDR3 DNA sequence: TGTGCCAGCAGCTTAGTCACAGGGAGCACAGATACGCAGTATTTT. Its protein product is CASSLVTGSTDTQYF. The chain joins TRBV7-9 to TRBJ2-3, with a weak D call TRBD1 (6 bases). Germline values: CDR1 SEHNR, CDR2 FQNEAQ (reference sequence). The CDR3 loop spans 15 amino acids. Trimming cost V 1 base and J 0 bases, with 8 bases left between them.

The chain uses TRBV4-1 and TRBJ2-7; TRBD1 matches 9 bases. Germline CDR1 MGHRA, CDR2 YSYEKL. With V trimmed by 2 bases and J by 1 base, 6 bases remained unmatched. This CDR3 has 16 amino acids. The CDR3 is CASSQTGTGTSYEQYF. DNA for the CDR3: TGCGCCAGCAGCCAAACCGGGACAGGGACTTCCTACGAGCAGTACTTC.

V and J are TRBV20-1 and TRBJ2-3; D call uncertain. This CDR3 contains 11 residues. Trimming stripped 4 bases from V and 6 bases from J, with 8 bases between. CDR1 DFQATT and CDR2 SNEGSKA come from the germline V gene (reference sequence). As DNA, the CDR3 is TGCAGTGCTATCCCCCTGGATACGCAGTATTTT. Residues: CSAIPLDTQYF.

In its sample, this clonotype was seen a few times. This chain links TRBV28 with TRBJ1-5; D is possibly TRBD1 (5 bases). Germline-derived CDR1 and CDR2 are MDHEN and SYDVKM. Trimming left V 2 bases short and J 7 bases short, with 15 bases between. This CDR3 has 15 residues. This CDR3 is CASSLKVRGLQPQHF. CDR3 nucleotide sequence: TGTGCCAGCAGTTTAAAGGTGAGGGGACTACAGCCCCAGCATTTT.

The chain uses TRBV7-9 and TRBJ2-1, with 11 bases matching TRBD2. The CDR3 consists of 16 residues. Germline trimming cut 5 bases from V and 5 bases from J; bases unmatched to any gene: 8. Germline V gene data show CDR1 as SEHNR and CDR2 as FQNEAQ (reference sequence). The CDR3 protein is CASSPAVAGGNNEQFF. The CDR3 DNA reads TGTGCCAGCAGCCCTGCGGTAGCGGGAGGGAACAATGAGCAGTTCTTC. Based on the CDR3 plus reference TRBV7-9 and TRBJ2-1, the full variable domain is DTGVSQNPRHKITKRGQNVTFRCDPISEHNRLYWYRQTLGQGPEFLTYFQNEAQLEKSRLLSDRFSAERPKGSFSTLEIQRTEQGDSAMYLCASSPAVAGGNNEQFFGPGTRLTVL.

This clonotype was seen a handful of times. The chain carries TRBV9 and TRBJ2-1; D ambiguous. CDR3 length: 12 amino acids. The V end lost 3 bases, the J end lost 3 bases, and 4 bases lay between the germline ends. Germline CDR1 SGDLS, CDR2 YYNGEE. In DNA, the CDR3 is TGTGCCAGCAGCGCCAGCTACAATGAGCAGTTCTTC. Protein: CASSASYNEQFF.

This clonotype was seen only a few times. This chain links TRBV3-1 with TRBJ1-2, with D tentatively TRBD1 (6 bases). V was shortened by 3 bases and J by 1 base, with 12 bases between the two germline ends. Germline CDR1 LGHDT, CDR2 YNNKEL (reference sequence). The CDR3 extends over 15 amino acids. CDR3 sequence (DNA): TGTGCCAGCAGCCAGGGGAGGGGGAGTAACTATGGCTACACCTTC. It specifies CASSQGRGSNYGYTF.

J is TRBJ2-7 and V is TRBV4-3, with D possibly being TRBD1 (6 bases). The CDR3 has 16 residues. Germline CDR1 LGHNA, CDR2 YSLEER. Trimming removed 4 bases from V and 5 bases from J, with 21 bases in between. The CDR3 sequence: CASSLGASKWGHEQYF. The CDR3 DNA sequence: TGCGCCAGCAGCCTCGGTGCTAGTAAGTGGGGGCACGAGCAGTACTTC.

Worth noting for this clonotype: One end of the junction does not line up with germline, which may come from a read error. CDR3 nucleotides: TGTGCTAGCAGCTTAGAAGCGGGAGCGCCGCCCAATGAGCAGTTCTTC. Translating it yields CASSLEAGAPPNEQFF. The chain couples TRBV7-7 to TRBJ2-1, with 8 bases that match TRBD2. The CDR3 length is 16 residues. Germline V gene lookup returns CDR1 SSHAT and CDR2 FNYEAQ (reference sequence). The complete variable domain, with remaining parts taken from reference TRBV7-7 and TRBJ2-1, reads GAGVSQSPRYKVTKRGQDVTLRCDPISSHATLYWYQQALGQGPEFLTYFNYEAQPDKSGLPSDRFSAERPEGSISTLTIQRTEQRDSAMYRCASSLEAGAPPNEQFFGPGTRLTVL.

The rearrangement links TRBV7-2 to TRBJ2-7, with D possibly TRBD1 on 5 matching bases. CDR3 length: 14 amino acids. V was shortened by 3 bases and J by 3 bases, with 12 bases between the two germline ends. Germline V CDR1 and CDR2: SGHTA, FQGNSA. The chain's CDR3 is CASSFPGAGYEQYF. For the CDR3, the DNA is TGTGCCAGCAGCTTCCCTGGGGCAGGCTACGAGCAGTACTTC.

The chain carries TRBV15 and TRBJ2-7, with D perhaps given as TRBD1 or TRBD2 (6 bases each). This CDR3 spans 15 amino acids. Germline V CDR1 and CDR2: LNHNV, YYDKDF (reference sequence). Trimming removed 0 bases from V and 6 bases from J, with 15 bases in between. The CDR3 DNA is TGTGCCACCAGCAGAGATCGTTCGGGGGCGCGCGAGCAGTACTTC. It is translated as CATSRDRSGAREQYF. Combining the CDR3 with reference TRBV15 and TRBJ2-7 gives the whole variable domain DAMVIQNPRYQVTQFGKPVTLSCSQTLNHNVMYWYQQKSSQAPKLLFHYYDKDFNNEADTPDNFQSRRPNTSFCFLDIRSPGLGDTAMYLCATSRDRSGAREQYFGPGTRLTVT.

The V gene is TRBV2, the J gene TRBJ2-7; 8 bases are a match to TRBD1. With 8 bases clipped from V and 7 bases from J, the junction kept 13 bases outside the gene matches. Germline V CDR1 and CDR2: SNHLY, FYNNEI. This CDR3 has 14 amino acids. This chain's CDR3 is CASGTGYLPGEQYF. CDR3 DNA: TGTGCCAGCGGGACAGGCTACCTCCCAGGGGAGCAGTACTTC.

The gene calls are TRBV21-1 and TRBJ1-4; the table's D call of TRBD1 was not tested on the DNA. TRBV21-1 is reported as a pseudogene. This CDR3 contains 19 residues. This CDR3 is CASSNPFTDRNATNEKLFF. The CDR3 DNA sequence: TGTGCCAGCAGCAATCCTTTTACGGACAGAAACGCAACTAATGAAAAACTGTTTTTT.